These T cell receptor beta chains were read from a single sample in a study of regulatory dendritic cells for organ transplantation. Generated by immunoSEQ multiplex PCR, the TCRdb table keeps only in-frame clones and is missing some. The data hold 30,000 or so clones, with less than 85% observed a single time. Sequencing input: naive CD8+ T cells from blood. The receptors stem from a human donor in good health. The CDR3 runs from the conserved cysteine through the conserved F or W. A D gene is named only where the DNA matches it firmly. Rows may omit the clone size; those that give it use once, few, many or a size class.

J,D,length,V,size,DNA,CDR3
TRBJ2-5,.,13,TRBV5-4,.,TGTGCCAGCAGCACCTGGACTGGTGAGACCCAGTACTTC,CASSTWTGETQYF
TRBJ1-5,.,14,TRBV29-1,.,TGCAGCGTGGTACAGGGCGGCCGAAATCAGCCCCAGCATTTT,CSVVQGGRNQPQHF
TRBJ2-1,TRBD2,19,TRBV6-4,.,TGTGCCAGCAGTGACTCGAGTTCGACTAGCGGGGATTCCTACAATGAGCAGTTCTTC,CASSDSSSTSGDSYNEQFF
TRBJ2-7,TRBD2,14,TRBV10-3,once,TGTGCCATCAGTGAGGGCGGGGGGTCTTACGAGCAGTACTTC,CAISEGGGSYEQYF
TRBJ2-1,TRBD2,15,TRBV9,.,TGTGCCAGCAGCCCCAATAGCGGGGGAAGTAATGAGCAGTTCTTC,CASSPNSGGSNEQFF
TRBJ2-2,.,13,TRBV2,.,TGTGCCAGCAGTGAGGCTTACACCGGGGAGCTGTTTTTT,CASSEAYTGELFF
TRBJ2-7,.,16,TRBV5-5,.,TGTGCCAGCAGCCAGCCGACAGGTGCTTTCTCCTACGAGCAGTACTTC,CASSQPTGAFSYEQYF
TRBJ1-2,.,13,TRBV5-6,.,TGTGCCAGCAGCTTAGAGAGAAACTATGGCTACACCTTC,CASSLERNYGYTF
TRBJ2-7,.,12,TRBV7-9,few,TGTGCCAGCAGCTGGGGCCTCGACGGGCAGTACTTC,CASSWGLDGQYF
TRBJ2-7,TRBD1,14,TRBV7-2,.,TGTGCCAGCAGCGACTCCGGACAGGACCCGCCGCAGTACTTC,CASSDSGQDPPQYF
TRBJ2-3,TRBD2,15,TRBV9,.,TGTGCCAGCAGCGTAGGCGCGGGGGGCACAGATACGCAGTATTTT,CASSVGAGGTDTQYF
TRBJ2-7,TRBD2,16,TRBV10-2,.,TGCGCCAGCAGGGCGACTAGCGGGGGGCTCTCCTACGAGCAGTACTTC,CASRATSGGLSYEQYF
TRBJ2-1,.,12,TRBV7-9,.,TGTGCCAGCAGCTTAACTGACAATGAGCAGTTCTTC,CASSLTDNEQFF
TRBJ2-7,.,13,TRBV12-5,.,TGTGCTAGTGGTTTCCGTGTCGGGAGTGAGCAGTACTTC,CASGFRVGSEQYF
TRBJ2-5,TRBD1,16,TRBV9,.,TGTGCCAGCAGCGTAGATGGGACAGGGAGTCAAGAGACCCAGTACTTC,CASSVDGTGSQETQYF
TRBJ2-7,.,15,TRBV6-1,.,TGTGCCAGCAGTGATAAGGCGGGTTCGTCGCGCGAGCAGTACTTC,CASSDKAGSSREQYF
TRBJ1-4,TRBD1,17,TRBV19,.,TGTGCCAGTAGTATCTGGGACAGGGGGAAGACTAATGAAAAACTGTTTTTT,CASSIWDRGKTNEKLFF
TRBJ1-5,TRBD1,16,TRBV27,.,TGTGCCAGCAGTTCCCGGACAGGGTCGGGGAATCAGCCCCAGCATTTT,CASSSRTGSGNQPQHF
TRBJ2-5,TRBD1,14,TRBV6-1,.,TGTGCCAGCAGTGAAGGAGGGGGCGGGGAGACCCAGTACTTC,CASSEGGGGETQYF
TRBJ2-2,TRBD2,15,TRBV9,.,TGTGCCAGCAGCGCAAGCGGGGGATGGACCGGGGAGCTGTTTTTT,CASSASGGWTGELFF
TRBJ1-1,.,13,TRBV5-4,few,TGTGCCAGCAGTCGTATGGGGGCACAAGGAGCTTTCTTT,CASSRMGAQGAFF
TRBJ2-3,TRBD2,15,TRBV13,.,TGTGCCAGCAGCTCGGGGGGGAGCGGGGCAGATACGCAGTATTTT,CASSSGGSGADTQYF
TRBJ2-1,TRBD2,16,TRBV5-4,.,TGTGCCAGCAGCCCCGACGGGGGGAGCTCCTACAATGAGCAGTTCTTC,CASSPDGGSSYNEQFF
TRBJ1-2,.,13,TRBV7-9,.,TGTGCCAGCAGCTTCGGGACTAACTATGGCTACACCTTC,CASSFGTNYGYTF
TRBJ1-5,TRBD1,13,TRBV5-3,.,TGTGCCAGAAGCTGGGACAGGGTTCAGCCCCAGCATTTT,CARSWDRVQPQHF
TRBJ1-5,.,15,TRBV10-3,.,TGTGCCATCAGTGACTCCTCAGGGAAGAATCAGCCCCAGCATTTT,CAISDSSGKNQPQHF
TRBJ2-1,TRBD2,13,TRBV7-2,.,TGTGCCAGCACCCCGGGGGGTAGCTATGAGCAGTTCTTC,CASTPGGSYEQFF
TRBJ2-7,TRBD2,17,TRBV27,.,TGTGCCAGCCGACTTGGAGATAGCGGGGGGCCGACCTACGAGCAGTACTTC,CASRLGDSGGPTYEQYF
TRBJ1-3,.,15,TRBV7-8,.,TGTGCCAGCAGCGCACCGGGCCCGGGAGGAAACACCATATATTTT,CASSAPGPGGNTIYF
TRBJ1-5,.,15,TRBV4-1,few,TGCGCCAGCAGCCAAGCCCCAGGTTTCGATCAGCCCCAGCATTTT,CASSQAPGFDQPQHF